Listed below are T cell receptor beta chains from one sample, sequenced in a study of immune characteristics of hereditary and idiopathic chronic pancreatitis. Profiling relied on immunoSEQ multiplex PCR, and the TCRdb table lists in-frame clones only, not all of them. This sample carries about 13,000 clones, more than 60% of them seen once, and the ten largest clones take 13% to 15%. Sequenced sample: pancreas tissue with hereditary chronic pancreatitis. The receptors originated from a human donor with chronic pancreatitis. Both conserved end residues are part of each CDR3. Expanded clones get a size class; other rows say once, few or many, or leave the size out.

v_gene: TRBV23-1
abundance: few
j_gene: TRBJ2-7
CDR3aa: CARYSPYEQYF

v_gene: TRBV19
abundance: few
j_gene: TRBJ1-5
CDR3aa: CASSIGGGARQPQHF

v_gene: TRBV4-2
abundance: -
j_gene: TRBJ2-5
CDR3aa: CASSQWSLRLGGETLYF

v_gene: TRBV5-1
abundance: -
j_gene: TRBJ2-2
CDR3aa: CASSPSGGNTGELFF

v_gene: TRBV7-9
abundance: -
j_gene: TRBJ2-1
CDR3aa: CASSPIVGTGSYNEQFF

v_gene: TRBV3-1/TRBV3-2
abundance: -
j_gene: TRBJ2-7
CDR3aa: CASSQARQGEQYF

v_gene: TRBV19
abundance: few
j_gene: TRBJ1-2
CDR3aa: CASSISLQGTSGLNYGYTF

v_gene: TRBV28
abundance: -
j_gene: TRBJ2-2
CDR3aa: CASKEATGELFF

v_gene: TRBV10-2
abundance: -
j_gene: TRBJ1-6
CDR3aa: CASRLGSSYNSPLHF

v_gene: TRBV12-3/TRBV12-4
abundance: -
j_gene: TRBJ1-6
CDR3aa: CASSLEAQQGPHF

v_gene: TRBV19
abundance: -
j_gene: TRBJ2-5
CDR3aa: CASSRGRALGQETQYF

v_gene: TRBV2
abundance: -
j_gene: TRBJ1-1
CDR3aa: CASSPGQVYSEAFF

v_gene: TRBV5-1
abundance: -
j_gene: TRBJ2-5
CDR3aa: CASTPGGQGETQYF

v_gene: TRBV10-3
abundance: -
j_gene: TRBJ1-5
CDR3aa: CATRPRTGGRQPQHF

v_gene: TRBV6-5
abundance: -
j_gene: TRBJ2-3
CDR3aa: CASRPGHSTDTQYF

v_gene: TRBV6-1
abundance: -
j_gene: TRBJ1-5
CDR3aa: CASSEGGRASQPQHF

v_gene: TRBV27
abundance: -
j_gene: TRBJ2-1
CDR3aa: CASSSGRVAGANEQFF

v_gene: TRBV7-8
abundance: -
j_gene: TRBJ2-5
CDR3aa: CASSLATWGETQYF

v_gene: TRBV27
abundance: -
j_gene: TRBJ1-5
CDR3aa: CASSLYGNSNQPQHF

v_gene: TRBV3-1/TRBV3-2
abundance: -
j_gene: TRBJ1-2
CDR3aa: CASSHSDRAYGYTF

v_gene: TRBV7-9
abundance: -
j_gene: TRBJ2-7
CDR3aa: CASSLVPYEQYF

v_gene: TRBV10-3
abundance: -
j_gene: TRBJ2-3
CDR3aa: CAIRISSDFYTDTQYF

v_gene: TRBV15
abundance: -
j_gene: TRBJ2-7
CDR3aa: CATSRDNARAGQYF

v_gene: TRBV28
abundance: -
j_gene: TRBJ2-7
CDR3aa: CASGLGTSGRLEQYF

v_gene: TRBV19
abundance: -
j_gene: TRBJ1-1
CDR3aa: CASEMTSGQMNTEAFF

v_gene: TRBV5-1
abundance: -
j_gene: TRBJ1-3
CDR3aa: CASQKSGVSGNTIYF

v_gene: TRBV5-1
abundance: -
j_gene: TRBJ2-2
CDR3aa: CASSLEQVRTGELFF

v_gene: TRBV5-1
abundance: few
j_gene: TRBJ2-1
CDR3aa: CASSLGNAGFNEQFF

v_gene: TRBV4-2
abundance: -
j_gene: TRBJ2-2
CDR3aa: CASSQGRQGGNTGELFF

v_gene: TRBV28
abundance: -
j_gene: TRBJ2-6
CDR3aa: CASSPGPGDFNVLTF

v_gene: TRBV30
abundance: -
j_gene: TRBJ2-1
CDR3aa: CAWSDGLADYNEQFF

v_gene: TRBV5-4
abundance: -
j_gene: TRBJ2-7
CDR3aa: CASSSLGTESYEQYF

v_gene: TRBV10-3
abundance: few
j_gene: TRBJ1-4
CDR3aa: CAIGEQNGEKLFF

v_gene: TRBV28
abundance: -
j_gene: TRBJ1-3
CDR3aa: CASRFGGVSGNTIYF

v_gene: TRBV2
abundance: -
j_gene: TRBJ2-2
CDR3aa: CASSAVGRTGELFF

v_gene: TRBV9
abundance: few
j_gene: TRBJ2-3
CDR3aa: CASSPPDLNTQYF

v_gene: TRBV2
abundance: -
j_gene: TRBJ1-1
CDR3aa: CASSFRDTGSVSEAFF

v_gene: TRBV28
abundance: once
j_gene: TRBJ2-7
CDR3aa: CASSLSYLSYEQYF

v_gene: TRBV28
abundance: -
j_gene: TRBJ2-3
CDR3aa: CASSLGTSGFTDTQYF

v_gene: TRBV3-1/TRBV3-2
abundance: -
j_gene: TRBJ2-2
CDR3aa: CASSLGTSGSWTGELFF

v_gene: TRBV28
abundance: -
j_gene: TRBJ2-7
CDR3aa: CASRTGFRYEQYF

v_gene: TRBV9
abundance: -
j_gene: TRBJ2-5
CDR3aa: CASSVDSGRGETQYF

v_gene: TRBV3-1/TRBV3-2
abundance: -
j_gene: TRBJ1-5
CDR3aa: CASSQGVQPQHF

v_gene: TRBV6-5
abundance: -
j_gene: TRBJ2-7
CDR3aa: CASSSGTGGDEQYF

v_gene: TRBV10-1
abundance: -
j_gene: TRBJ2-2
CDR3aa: CASSRTSNTGELFF